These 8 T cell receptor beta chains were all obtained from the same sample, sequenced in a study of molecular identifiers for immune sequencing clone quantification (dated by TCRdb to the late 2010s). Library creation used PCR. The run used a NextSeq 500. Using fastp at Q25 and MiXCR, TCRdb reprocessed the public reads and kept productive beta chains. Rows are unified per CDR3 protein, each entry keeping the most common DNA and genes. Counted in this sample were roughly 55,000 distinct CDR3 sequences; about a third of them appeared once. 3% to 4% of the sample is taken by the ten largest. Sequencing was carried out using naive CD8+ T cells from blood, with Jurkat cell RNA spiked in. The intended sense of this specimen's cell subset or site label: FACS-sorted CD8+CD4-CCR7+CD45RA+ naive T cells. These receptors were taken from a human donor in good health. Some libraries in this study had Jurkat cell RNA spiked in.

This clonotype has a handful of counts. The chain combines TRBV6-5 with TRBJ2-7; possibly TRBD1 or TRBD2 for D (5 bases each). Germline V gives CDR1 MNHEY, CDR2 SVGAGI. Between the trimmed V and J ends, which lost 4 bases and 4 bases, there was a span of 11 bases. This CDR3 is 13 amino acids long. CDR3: CASSFGGTYEQYF. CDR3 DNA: TGTGCCAGCAGTTTTGGGGGTACGTACGAGCAGTACTTC.

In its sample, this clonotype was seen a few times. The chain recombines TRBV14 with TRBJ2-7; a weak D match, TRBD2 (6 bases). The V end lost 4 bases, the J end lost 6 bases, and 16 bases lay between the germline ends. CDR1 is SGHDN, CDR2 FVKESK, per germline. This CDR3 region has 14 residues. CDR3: CASSPTGTSFEQYF. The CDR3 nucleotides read TGTGCCAGCAGCCCGACCGGGACTTCGTTCGAGCAGTACTTC.

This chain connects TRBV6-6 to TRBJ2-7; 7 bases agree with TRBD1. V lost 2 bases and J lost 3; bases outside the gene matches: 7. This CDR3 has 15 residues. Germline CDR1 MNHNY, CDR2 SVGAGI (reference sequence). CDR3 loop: CASSYAGTEIYEQYF. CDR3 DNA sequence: TGTGCCAGCAGTTACGCCGGGACAGAGATCTACGAGCAGTACTTC.

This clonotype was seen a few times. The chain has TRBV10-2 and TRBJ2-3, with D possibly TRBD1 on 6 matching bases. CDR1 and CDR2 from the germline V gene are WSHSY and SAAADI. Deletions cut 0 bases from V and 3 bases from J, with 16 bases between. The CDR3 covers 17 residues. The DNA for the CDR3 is TGCGCCAGCAGTGAGTCGACTCCGGGACACTGGACAGATACGCAGTATTTT. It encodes CASSESTPGHWTDTQYF.

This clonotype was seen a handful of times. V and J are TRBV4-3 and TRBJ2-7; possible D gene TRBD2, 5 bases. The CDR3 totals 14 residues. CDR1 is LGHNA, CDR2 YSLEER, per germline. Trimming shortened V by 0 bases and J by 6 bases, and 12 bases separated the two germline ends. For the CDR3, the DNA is TGCGCCAGCAGCCAAGATCCCCTAGCCGGCGAGCAGTACTTC. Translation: CASSQDPLAGEQYF.

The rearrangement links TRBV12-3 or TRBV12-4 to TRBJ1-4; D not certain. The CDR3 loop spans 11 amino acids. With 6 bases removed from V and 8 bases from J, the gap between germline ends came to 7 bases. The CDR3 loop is CASSEAEKLFF. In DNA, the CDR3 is TGTGCCAGCAGCGAGGCGGAAAAACTGTTTTTT.

CDR3 region: CASRSLQGFF. DNA for the CDR3: TGTGCCAGTAGATCACTGCAGGGTTTCTTT. The chain uses TRBV28 and TRBJ1-1; TRBD1 might be the D (5 bases). Trimming took 9 bases from V and 13 from J, leaving 15 bases between them. The CDR3 runs to 10 residues. Germline V gives CDR1 MDHEN, CDR2 SYDVKM.

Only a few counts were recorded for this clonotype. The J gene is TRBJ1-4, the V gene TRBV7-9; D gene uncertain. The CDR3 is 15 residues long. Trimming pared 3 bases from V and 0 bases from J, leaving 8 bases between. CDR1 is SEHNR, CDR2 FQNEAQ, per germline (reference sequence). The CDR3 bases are TGTGCCAGCAGCTTTGAACCTGCAACTAATGAAAAACTGTTTTTT. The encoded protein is CASSFEPATNEKLFF.